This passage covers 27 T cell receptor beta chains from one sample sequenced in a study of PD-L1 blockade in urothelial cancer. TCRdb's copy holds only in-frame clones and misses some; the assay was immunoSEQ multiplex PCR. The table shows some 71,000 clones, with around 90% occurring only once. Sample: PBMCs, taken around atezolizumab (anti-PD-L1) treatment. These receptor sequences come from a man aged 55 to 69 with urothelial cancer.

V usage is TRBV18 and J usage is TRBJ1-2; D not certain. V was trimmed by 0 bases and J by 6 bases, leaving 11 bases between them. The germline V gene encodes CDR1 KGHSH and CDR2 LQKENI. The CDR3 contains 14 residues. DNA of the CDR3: TGTGCCAGCTCACCACCGGTAGAACTGAATGGCTACACCTTC. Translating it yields CASSPPVELNGYTF.

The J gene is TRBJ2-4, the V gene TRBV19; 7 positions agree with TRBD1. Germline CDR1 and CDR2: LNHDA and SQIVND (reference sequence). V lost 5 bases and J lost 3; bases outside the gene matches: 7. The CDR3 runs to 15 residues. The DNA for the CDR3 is TGTGCCAGTAGTTCCTCAGGGGGTCTCAAAAACATTCAGTACTTC. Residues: CASSSSGGLKNIQYF.

CDR3 loop: CASSQNSGMGPGELFF. In DNA form, the CDR3 reads TGTGCCAGCAGCCAAAATAGCGGGATGGGGCCCGGGGAGCTGTTTTTT. This sequence joins TRBV7-7 and TRBJ2-2; the match to TRBD2 covers 8 bases. V lost 5 bases, J lost 6 bases, and 11 bases stayed unmatched. The germline CDR1 and CDR2 sequences are SSHAT and FNYEAQ (reference sequence). This CDR3 comprises 16 residues.

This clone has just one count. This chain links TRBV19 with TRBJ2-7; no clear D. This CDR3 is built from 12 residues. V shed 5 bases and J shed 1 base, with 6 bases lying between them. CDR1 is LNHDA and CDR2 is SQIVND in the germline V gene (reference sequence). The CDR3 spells CASSSLSYEQYF. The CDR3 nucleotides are TGTGCCAGTAGTTCACTGTCCTACGAGCAGTACTTC.

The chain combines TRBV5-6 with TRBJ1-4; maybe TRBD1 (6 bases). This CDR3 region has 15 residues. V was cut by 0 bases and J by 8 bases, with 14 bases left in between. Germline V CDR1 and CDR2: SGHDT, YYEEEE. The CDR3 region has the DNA TGTGCCAGCAGCTTGGCCGTCAGGGGAGACGAAAAACTGTTTTTT. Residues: CASSLAVRGDEKLFF.

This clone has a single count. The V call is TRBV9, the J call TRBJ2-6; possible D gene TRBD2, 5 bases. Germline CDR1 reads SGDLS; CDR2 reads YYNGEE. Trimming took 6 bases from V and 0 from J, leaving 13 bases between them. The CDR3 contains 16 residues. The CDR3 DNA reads TGTGCCAGCAACGGATTCCGGGGCTCTGGGGCCAACGTCCTGACTTTC. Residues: CASNGFRGSGANVLTF.

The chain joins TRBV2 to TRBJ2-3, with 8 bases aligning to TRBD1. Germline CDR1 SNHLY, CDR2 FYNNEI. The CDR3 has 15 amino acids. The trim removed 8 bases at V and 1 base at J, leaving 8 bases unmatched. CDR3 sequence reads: CASRDRRDRTDTQYF. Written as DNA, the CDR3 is TGTGCCAGCCGGGACAGGAGAGATCGCACAGATACGCAGTATTTT.

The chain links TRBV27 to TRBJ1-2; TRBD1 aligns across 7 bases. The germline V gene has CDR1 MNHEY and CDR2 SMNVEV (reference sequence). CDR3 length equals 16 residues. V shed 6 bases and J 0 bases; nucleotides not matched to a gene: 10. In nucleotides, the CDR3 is TGTGCCAGCAGGGCCCACGGGACAGCCGCTAACTATGGCTACACCTTC. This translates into CASRAHGTAANYGYTF.

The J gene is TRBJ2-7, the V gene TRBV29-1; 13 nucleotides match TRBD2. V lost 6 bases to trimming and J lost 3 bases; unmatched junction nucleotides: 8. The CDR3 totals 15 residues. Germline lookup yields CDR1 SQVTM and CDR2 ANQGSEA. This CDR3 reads CSVTAGTSGNYEQYF. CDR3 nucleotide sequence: TGCAGCGTGACGGCCGGGACTAGCGGGAACTACGAGCAGTACTTC.

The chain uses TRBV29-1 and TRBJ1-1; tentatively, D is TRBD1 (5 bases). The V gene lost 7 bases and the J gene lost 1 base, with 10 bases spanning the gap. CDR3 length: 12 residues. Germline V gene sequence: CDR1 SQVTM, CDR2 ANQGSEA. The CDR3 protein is CSARTGNTEAFF. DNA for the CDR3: TGCAGCGCTAGAACAGGGAACACTGAAGCTTTCTTT.

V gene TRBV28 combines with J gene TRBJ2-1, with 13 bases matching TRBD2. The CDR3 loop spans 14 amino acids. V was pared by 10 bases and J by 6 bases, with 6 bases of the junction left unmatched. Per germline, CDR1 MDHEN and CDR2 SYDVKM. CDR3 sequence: CATRGTSGINEQFF. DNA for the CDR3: TGTGCCACCAGAGGGACTAGCGGGATCAATGAGCAGTTCTTC.

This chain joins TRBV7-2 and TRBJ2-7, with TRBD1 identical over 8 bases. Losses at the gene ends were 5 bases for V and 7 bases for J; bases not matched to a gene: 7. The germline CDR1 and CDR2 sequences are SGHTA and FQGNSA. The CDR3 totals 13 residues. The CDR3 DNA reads TGTGCCAGCAGCCAGGACAGGGCGCGGGAGCAGTACTTC. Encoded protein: CASSQDRAREQYF.

In nucleotides, the CDR3 is TGTGCCAGCAGCTCAGGACAGACTTATAATGAAAAACTGTTTTTT. Its translation is CASSSGQTYNEKLFF. This chain links TRBV7-9 with TRBJ1-4; tentative D call: TRBD1 (6 bases). Trimming took off 4 bases at V and 4 bases at J, with 13 bases between the two ends. CDR1 is SEHNR, CDR2 FQNEAQ, per germline (reference sequence). This CDR3 has 15 residues.

CDR3 DNA sequence: TGTGCCAGCAGCTCTCAGGGGGCGGGGAACACTGAAGCTTTCTTT. It codes for CASSSQGAGNTEAFF. The chain carries TRBV7-9 and TRBJ1-1, with 8 nucleotides matching TRBD1. There are 15 residues in the CDR3. CDR1 SEHNR and CDR2 FQNEAQ come from the germline V gene (reference sequence). V was clipped by 4 bases and J by 1 base; unmatched bases: 5.

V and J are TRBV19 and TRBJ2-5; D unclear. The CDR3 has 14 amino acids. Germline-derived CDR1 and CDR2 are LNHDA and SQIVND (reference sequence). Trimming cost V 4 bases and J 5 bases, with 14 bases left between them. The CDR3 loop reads CASSNSQSVETQYF. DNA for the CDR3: TGTGCCAGTAGTAACAGTCAGTCAGTCGAGACCCAGTACTTC.

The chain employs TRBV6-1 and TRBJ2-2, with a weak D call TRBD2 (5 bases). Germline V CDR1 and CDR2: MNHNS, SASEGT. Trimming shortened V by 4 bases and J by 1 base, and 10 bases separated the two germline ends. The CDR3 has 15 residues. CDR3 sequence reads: CASSVEALNTGELFF. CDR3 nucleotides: TGTGCCAGCAGTGTGGAGGCCTTGAACACCGGGGAGCTGTTTTTT.

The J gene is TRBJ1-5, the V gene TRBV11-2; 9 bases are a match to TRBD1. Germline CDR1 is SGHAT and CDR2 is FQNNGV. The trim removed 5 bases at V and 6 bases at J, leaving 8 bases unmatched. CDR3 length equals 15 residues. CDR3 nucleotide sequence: TGTGCCAGCAGCCCGACGACAGGGGGGGGTCAGCCCCAGCATTTT. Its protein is CASSPTTGGGQPQHF.

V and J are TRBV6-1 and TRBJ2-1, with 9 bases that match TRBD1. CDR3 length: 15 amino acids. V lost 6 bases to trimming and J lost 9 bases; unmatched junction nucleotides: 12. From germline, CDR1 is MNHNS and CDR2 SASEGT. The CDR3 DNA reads TGTGCCAGCAGAAAACAGGGGGCTTATTCTAGTGAGCAGTTCTTC. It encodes CASRKQGAYSSEQFF.

CDR3 DNA: TGCGCCAGCAGTGAGTCAGGGGCCCCCTACGAGCAGTACTTC. It specifies CASSESGAPYEQYF. The J gene is TRBJ2-7, the V gene TRBV10-1; possibly TRBD1 for D (5 bases). Germline V gene lookup returns CDR1 WNHNN and CDR2 SYGVQD (reference sequence). V lost 0 bases and J 2 bases, leaving 8 bases between the germline ends. The CDR3 has 14 residues.

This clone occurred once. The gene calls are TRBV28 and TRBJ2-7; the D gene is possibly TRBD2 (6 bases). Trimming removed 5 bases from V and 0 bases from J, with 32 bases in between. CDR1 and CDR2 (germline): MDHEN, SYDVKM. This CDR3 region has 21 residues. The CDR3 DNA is TGTGCCAGCAGTAACCGCCCTTCAGTCCCCGGTCGGGGGAGGAACTCCTACGAGCAGTACTTC. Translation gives CASSNRPSVPGRGRNSYEQYF.

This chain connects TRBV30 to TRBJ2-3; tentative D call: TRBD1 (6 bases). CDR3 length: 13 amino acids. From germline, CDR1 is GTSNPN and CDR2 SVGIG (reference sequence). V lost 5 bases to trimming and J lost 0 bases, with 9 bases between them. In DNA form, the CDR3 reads TGTGCCTGGTCCACAGGGAGCACAGATACGCAGTATTTT. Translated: CAWSTGSTDTQYF.

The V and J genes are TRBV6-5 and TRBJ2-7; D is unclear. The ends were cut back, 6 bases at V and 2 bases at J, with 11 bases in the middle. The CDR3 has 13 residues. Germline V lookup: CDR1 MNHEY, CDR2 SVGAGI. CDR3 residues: CASSETGTYEQYF. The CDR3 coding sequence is TGTGCCAGCAGCGAGACTGGCACCTACGAGCAGTACTTC.

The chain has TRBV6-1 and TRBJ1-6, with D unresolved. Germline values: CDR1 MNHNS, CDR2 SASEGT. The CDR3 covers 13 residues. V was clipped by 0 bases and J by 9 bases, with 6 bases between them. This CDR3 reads CASSEALGSPLHF. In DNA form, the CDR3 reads TGTGCCAGCAGTGAAGCTCTAGGTTCACCCCTCCACTTT.

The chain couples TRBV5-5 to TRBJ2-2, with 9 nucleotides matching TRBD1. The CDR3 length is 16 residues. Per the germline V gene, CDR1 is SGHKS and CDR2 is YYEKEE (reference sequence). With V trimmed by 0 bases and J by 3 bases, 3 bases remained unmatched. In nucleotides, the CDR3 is TGTGCCAGCAGCTTGGGGGGACAGGGTTACACCGGGGAGCTGTTTTTT. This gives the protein CASSLGGQGYTGELFF.

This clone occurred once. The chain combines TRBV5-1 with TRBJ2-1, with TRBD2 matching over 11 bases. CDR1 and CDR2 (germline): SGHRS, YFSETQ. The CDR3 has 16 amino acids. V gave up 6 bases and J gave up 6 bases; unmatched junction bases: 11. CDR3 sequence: CASNTRTSGPPNEQFF. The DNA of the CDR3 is TGCGCCAGCAACACCCGGACTAGCGGGCCCCCCAATGAGCAGTTCTTC. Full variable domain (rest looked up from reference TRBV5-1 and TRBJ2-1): KAGVTQTPRYLIKTRGQQVTLSCSPISGHRSVSWYQQTPGQGLQFLFEYFSETQRNKGNFPGRFSGRQFSNSRSEMNVSTLELGDSALYLCASNTRTSGPPNEQFFGPGTRLTVL.

CDR3 protein: CASSESSGQGGNEQFF. CDR3 DNA sequence: TGTGCCAGCAGTGAGTCCTCGGGACAGGGGGGCAATGAGCAGTTCTTC. V is TRBV6-4 and J is TRBJ2-1, with TRBD1 matching over 11 bases. CDR1 and CDR2 (germline): MRHNA, SNTAGT. With V trimmed by 3 bases and J by 6 bases, 7 bases remained unmatched. This CDR3 is built from 16 residues.

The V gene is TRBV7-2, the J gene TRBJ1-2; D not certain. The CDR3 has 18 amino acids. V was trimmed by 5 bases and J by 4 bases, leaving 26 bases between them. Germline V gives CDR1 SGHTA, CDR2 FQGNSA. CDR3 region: CASSRPTRWGSGGYGYTF. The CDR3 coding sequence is TGTGCCAGCAGCAGACCGACCCGGTGGGGTTCGGGAGGCTATGGCTACACCTTC.